This TCR beta chain came from a study of lymphopenia after photon versus proton radiotherapy. Concerning this clone itself: Its cognate antigen is unknown.

Study-level findings and limits: After the lymphocyte nadir, photon-treated repertoires showed oligoclonal expansion, especially of CD8+ Temra cells. Proton therapy kept repertoires fairly stable, unlike photons, which gained effector/memory cells. Survival link was tested only in deceased patients; proton benefit remains a possibility.

The assay was immunoSEQ multiplex PCR, and TCRdb's table has in-frame clones only and misses some. This sample yields roughly 58,000 clones, of which roughly 87% are seen a single time; roughly 13% belongs to the top ten. The material was peripheral blood, obtained from a patient treated with proton-based radiotherapy. This clonotype was sampled from an elderly man with esophageal cancer.

The DNA of the CDR3 is TGTGCCAGCAGTTATCGCCGGCGGCGGAACACTGAAGCTTTCTTT. Its protein product is CASSYRRRRNTEAFF. The V gene is TRBV6-5, the J gene TRBJ1-1; D remains unclear. With 3 bases removed from V and 1 base from J, the gap between germline ends came to 12 bases. The CDR3 sequence is 15 residues long. Germline CDR1 reads MNHEY; CDR2 reads SVGAGI.